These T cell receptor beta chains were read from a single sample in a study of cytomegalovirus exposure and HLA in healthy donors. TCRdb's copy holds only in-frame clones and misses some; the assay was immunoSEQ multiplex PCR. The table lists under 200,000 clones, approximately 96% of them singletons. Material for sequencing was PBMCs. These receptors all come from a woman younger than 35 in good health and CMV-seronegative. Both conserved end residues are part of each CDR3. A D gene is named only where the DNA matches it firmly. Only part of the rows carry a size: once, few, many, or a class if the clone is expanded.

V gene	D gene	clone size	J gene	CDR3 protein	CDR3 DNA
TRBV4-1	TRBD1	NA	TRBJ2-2	CASSQTGTETGELFF	TGCGCCAGCAGCCAGACAGGGACAGAGACCGGGGAGCTGTTTTTT
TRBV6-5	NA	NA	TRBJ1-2	CASSKGANYGYTF	TGTGCCAGCAGTAAGGGGGCTAACTATGGCTACACCTTC
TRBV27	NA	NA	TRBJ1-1	CASSLLGVGSTEAFF	TGTGCCAGCAGCCTCCTCGGAGTGGGGAGCACTGAAGCTTTCTTT
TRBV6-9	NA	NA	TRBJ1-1	CAWVEGFHTEAFF	TGTGCCTGGGTCGAGGGATTTCATACTGAAGCTTTCTTT
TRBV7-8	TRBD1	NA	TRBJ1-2	CASSRDRGNYGYTF	TGTGCCAGCAGCCGGGACAGGGGGAACTATGGCTACACCTTC
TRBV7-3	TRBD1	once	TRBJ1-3	CASSLDRGPGNTIYF	TGTGCCAGCAGCTTAGACAGGGGGCCTGGAAACACCATATATTTT
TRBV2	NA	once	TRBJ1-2	CASSDLGQGSWGYTF	TGTGCCAGCAGTGACTTAGGGCAGGGGAGTTGGGGCTACACCTTC
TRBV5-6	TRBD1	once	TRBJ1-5	CASSVFRQGPQPQHF	TGTGCCAGCAGCGTCTTCCGACAGGGACCACAGCCCCAGCATTTT
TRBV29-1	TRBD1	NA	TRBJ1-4	CSVDGTGHEKLFF	TGCAGCGTTGATGGGACAGGGCATGAAAAACTGTTTTTT
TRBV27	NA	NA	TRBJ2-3	CASSLSGRLGTSTDTQYF	TGTGCCAGCAGTTTATCGGGCAGGCTGGGGACTAGCACAGATACGCAGTATTTT
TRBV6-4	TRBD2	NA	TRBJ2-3	CASSDSPGGSSDTQYF	TGTGCCAGCAGTGACTCCCCGGGGGGTTCTTCAGATACGCAGTATTTT
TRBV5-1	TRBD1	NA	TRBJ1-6	CASSLRDRTFNSPLHF	TGCGCCAGCAGCCTCCGGGACAGGACTTTTAATTCACCCCTCCACTTT
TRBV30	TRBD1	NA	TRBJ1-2	CACLDRDSAGGYTF	TGTGCCTGCCTTGACAGGGACTCCGCCGGGGGCTACACCTTC
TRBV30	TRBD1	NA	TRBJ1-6	CAWNDREDSPLHF	TGTGCCTGGAACGACAGGGAAGATTCACCCCTCCACTTT
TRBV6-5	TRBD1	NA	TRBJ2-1	CASSGPGQGGYEQFF	TGTGCCAGCAGTGGTCCGGGACAGGGGGGCTATGAGCAGTTCTTC
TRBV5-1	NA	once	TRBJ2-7	CASSFGGSGYEQYF	TGCGCCAGCAGCTTCGGGGGAAGTGGCTACGAGCAGTACTTC
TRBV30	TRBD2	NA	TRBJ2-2	CAWASGGFGELFF	TGTGCCTGGGCTAGCGGGGGTTTCGGGGAGCTGTTTTTT
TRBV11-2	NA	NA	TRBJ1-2	CASSSLRTINYGYTF	TGTGCCAGCAGCTCCCTTAGGACAATCAACTATGGCTACACCTTC
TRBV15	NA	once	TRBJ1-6	CATSRASANSPLHF	TGTGCCACCAGCAGGGCCTCCGCTAATTCACCCCTCCACTTT
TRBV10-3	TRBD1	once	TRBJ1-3	CATGGSSNTIYF	TGTGCCACAGGGGGAAGTTCGAACACCATATATTTT
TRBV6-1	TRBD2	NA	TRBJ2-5	CASSVLLAGGPGQETQYF	TGTGCCAGCAGTGTGTTGCTAGCGGGGGGGCCGGGGCAAGAGACCCAGTACTTC
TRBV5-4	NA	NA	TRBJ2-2	CASSWGVGTGELFF	TGTGCCAGCAGCTGGGGGGTCGGCACCGGGGAGCTGTTTTTT
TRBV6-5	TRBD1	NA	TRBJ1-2	CASSYRDSGYGYTF	TGTGCCAGCAGTTACCGGGACAGTGGCTATGGCTACACCTTC
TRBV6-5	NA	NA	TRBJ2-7	CASRRTRTYEQYF	TGTGCCAGCAGACGGACACGGACCTACGAGCAGTACTTC
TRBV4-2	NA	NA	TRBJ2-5	CASSQDLQVRLQETQYF	TGTGCCAGCAGCCAAGATCTACAGGTCCGCCTCCAAGAGACCCAGTACTTC
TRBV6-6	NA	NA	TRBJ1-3	CASQKGEVYSGNTIYF	TGTGCCAGCCAAAAAGGGGAGGTTTACTCTGGAAACACCATATATTTT
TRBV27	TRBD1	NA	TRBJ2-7	CASSPGTGGYEQYF	TGTGCCAGCAGTCCGGGGACAGGGGGCTACGAGCAGTACTTC
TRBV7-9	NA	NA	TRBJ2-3	CASYTTDTQYF	TGTGCCAGCTATACAACAGATACGCAGTATTTT
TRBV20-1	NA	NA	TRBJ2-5	CSARVSETQYF	TGCAGTGCTAGAGTATCAGAGACCCAGTACTTC
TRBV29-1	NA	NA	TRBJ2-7	CSVAGFSSPYEQYF	TGCAGCGTAGCAGGGTTTTCATCCCCCTACGAGCAGTACTTC
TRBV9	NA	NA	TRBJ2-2	CASSVDPQGSGELFF	TGTGCCAGCAGCGTAGATCCCCAGGGTAGCGGGGAGCTGTTTTTT
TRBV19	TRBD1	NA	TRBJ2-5	CASSSGTGFQETQYF	TGTGCCAGTAGTTCCGGGACAGGGTTCCAGGAGACCCAGTACTTC
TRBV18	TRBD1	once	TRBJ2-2	CASSPVTGGIAGELFF	TGTGCCAGCTCACCAGTGACAGGGGGCATTGCCGGGGAGCTGTTTTTT
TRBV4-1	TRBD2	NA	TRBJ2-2	CASSLAGETGELFF	TGCGCCAGCAGCCTGGCGGGGGAGACCGGGGAGCTGTTTTTT
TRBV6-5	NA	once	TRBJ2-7	CASSPVGAQNEQYF	TGTGCCAGCAGCCCTGTGGGGGCTCAAAACGAGCAGTACTTC
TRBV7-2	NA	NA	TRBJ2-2	CASSSLRGTGELFF	TGTGCCAGCAGCTCCCTTCGGGGCACCGGGGAGCTGTTTTTT
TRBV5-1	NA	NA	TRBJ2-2	CASSFDSTTGELFF	TGCGCCAGCAGCTTCGACAGTACAACCGGGGAGCTGTTTTTT